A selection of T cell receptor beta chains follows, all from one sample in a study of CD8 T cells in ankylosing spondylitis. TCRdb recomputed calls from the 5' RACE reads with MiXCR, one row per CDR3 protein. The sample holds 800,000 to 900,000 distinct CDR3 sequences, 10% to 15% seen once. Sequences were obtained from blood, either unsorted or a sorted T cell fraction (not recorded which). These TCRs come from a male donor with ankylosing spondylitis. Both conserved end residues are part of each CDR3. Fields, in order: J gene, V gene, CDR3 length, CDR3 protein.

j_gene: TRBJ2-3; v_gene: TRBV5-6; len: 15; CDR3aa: CASSFNLNHADTQYF
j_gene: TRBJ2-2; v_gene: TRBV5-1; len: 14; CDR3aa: CASSLVVAAGELFF
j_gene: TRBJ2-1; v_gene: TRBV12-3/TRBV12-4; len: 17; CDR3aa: CASSGLAGLRSYNEQFF
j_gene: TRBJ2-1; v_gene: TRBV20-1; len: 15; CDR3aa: CSAGFSETIYNEQFF
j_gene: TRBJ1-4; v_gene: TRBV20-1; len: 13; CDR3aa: CSAEEGPDEKLFF
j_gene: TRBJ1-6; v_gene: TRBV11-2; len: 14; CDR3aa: CASSLEAWDSPLHF
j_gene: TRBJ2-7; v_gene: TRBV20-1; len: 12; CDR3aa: CSASQGRREQYF
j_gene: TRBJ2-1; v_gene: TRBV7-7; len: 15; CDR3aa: CASSESGSTHNEQFF
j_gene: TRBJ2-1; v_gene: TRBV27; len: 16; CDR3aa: CASSPGLADPTNEQFF
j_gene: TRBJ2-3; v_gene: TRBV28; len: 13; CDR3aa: CASTEQSTDTQYF
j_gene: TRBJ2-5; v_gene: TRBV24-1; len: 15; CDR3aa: CATETGRVGGETQYF
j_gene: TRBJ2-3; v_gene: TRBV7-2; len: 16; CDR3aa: CASSLDASGAGDTQYF
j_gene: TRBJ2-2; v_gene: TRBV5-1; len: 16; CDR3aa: CASSLGGTGNTGELFF
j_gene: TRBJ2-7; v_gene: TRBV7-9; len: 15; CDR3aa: CASSRTETGTYEQYF
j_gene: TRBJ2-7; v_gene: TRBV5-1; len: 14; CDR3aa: CASSIRDRVGEQYF
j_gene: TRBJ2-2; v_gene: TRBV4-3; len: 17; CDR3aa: CASSPRLAGGNTGELFF